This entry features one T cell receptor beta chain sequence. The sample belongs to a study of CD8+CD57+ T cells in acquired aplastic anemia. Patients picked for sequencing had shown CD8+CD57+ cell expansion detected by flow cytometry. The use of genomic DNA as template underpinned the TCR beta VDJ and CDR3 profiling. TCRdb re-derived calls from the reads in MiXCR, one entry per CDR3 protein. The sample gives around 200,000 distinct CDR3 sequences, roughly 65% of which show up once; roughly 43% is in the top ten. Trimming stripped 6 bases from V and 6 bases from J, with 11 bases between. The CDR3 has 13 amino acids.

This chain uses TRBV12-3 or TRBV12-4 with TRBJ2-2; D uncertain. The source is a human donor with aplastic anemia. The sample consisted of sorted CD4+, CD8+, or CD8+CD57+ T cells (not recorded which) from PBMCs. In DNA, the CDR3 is TGTGCCAGCAGCCGGAGTACGTCCGGGGAGCTGTTTTTT. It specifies CASSRSTSGELFF.